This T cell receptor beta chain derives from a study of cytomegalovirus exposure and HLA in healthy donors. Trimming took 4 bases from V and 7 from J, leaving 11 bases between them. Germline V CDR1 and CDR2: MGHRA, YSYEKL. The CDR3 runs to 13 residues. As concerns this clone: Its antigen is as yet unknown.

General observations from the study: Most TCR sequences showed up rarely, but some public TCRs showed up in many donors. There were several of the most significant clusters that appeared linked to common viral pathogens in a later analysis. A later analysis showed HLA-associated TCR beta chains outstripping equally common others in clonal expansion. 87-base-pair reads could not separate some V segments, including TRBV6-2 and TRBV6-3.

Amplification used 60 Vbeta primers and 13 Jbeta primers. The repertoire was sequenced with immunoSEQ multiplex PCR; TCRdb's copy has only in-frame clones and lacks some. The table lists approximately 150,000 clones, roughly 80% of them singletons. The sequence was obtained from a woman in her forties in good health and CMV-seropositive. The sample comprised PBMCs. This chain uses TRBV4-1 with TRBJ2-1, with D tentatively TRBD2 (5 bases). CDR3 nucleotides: TGCGCCAGCAGCCCGGACTCTTCGAATGAGCAGTTCTTC. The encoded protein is CASSPDSSNEQFF.